This TCR beta chain was captured in a study of T cells after yellow fever vaccination. This clonotype has more than one count but fewer than ten. Its specificity is not known. Study-level results: Most clones from primary vaccination resurfaced after the booster (around 97% CD4, 75% to 90% CD8).

This CDR3 contains 15 residues. Trimming took off 4 bases at V and 3 bases at J, with 13 bases between the two ends. In germline, CDR1 is LGHNA, CDR2 YSLEER. TCRdb re-called the 5' RACE reads through MiXCR, storing one row per CDR3 protein. This table has about 240,000 distinct CDR3 sequences, 6.9% appearing once. This chain uses TRBV4-3 with TRBJ1-3; D is unclear. The source of this sequence is a man in his thirties or forties who received the YFV17D yellow fever vaccine. This material consisted of CD4+ T cells sorted from PBMCs, taken 15 days after the yellow fever booster vaccination. CDR3 residues: CASSPPGGGGNTIYF. The CDR3 DNA reads as TGCGCCAGCAGCCCCCCCGGTGGCGGTGGAAACACCATATATTTT.